Shown below are 2 T cell receptor beta chains from a single sample sequenced in a study of blood T cell repertoires in COVID-19. The protocol was immunoSEQ multiplex PCR, while the TCRdb copy is restricted to in-frame clones and leaves out a portion. The data contain fewer than 450,000 clones, about 90% of them singletons. Material for sequencing was PBMCs or T cells enriched from blood (not recorded which). These receptors all come from a woman in her twenties or thirties who had recovered from COVID-19.

This chain links TRBV15 with TRBJ2-4; weak D call: TRBD2 (5 bases). The CDR3 consists of 12 residues. V was cut by 5 bases and J by 7 bases, with 9 bases left in between. CDR1 and CDR2 from the germline V gene are LNHNV and YYDKDF (reference sequence). The CDR3 sequence: CATSRGRNIQYF. The CDR3 coding sequence is TGTGCCACCAGCCGGGGTCGGAACATTCAGTACTTC. The entire variable domain, with the rest obtained from reference TRBV15 and TRBJ2-4, is as follows: DAMVIQNPRYQVTQFGKPVTLSCSQTLNHNVMYWYQQKSSQAPKLLFHYYDKDFNNEADTPDNFQSRRPNTSFCFLDIRSPGLGDTAMYLCATSRGRNIQYFGAGTRLSVL.

This clone was seen a handful of times. The chain combines TRBV28 with TRBJ1-1; the D is unclear. In germline, CDR1 is MDHEN, CDR2 SYDVKM. Trimming left V 7 bases short and J 10 bases short, with 13 bases between. This CDR3 has 11 residues. CDR3 protein: CASTNSFAAFF. CDR3 DNA sequence: TGTGCCAGCACCAACTCGTTTGCAGCTTTCTTT.